This record covers a single T cell receptor (beta chain). Its target is not known. With a J-beta primer mix and a sample-barcoded 5' primer, a second PCR ran about 7 to 12 cycles. MiXCR was run by TCRdb on the 5' RACE reads, yielding one entry per CDR3 protein. The sample records about 570,000 distinct CDR3 sequences, about 25% being singletons. The sample originates from a study of blood T cells in healthy people across ages. Study conclusions and caveats: Higher diversity and more naive CD4+ cells were features of long-lived donors, compared to aged donors. Higher naive T cell percentage went strongly together with higher TCR beta diversity.

The receptor was isolated from a woman between 70 and 85 years old in good health. Sequencing used blood.

The DNA of the CDR3 is TGCAGTGCTAGTGTCCAGCGGGGGAGACTCTACAATGAGCAGTTCTTC. This translates into CSASVQRGRLYNEQFF. J is TRBJ2-1 and V is TRBV20-1, with 8 bases aligning to TRBD2. V lost 3 bases and J lost 3; bases outside the gene matches: 10. The CDR3 is 16 residues long. From germline, CDR1 is DFQATT and CDR2 SNEGSKA (reference sequence).